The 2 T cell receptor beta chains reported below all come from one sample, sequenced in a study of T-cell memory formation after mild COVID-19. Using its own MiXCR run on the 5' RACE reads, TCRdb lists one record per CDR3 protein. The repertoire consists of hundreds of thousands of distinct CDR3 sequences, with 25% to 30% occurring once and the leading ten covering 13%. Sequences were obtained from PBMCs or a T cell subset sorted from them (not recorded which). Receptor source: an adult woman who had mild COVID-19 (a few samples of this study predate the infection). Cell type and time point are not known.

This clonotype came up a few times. CDR3 in amino acids: CASSYSWTGEQYF. The CDR3 DNA reads as TGTGCCAGCAGTTACTCTTGGACGGGCGAGCAGTACTTC. This chain uses TRBV6-5 with TRBJ2-7; D not certain. Trimming pared 0 bases from V and 6 bases from J, leaving 9 bases between. The length of the CDR3 is 13 residues. The germline CDR1 and CDR2 sequences are MNHEY and SVGAGI.

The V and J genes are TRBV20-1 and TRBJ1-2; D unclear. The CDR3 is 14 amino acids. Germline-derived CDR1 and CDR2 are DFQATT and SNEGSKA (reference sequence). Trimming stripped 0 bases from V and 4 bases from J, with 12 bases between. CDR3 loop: CSARDSRNGYGYTF. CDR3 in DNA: TGCAGTGCTAGAGATAGCCGCAATGGCTATGGCTACACCTTC.